This T cell receptor (beta chain) was sequenced for a study of read filtering for tumor transcriptome and immune sequencing. About the study: The cohort had about 16 men and more than 11 women aged about 45 to 80, mean about 67 years. TCR-mapped reads were about 4 to 10.27 million with IR-seq versus roughly 80 to 1273 with RNA-seq. Study-wide points: The CD138-negative fraction was mixed bone marrow immune cells, not pure T cells. Without single-read clonotypes, shared clonotype proportions correlated more between IR-seq and RNA-seq.

The length of the CDR3 is 12 residues. The V gene lost 7 bases and the J gene lost 7 bases, with 14 bases spanning the gap. CDR1 is LNHDA and CDR2 is SQIVND in the germline V gene (reference sequence). This library used 300 to 450 ng RNA and molecular barcoded adaptors spanning alpha/delta and beta/gamma chains. TCRdb itself ran the reads through MiXCR, one entry per CDR3 protein. Counted here are 5,800 or so distinct CDR3 sequences, approximately 21% occurring once; the ten biggest clones make up under 30%. The table lists this clonotype with many counts. Antigen unknown. Sequencing input: a population of CD138-negative cells sorted from bone marrow. The source of this sequence is a donor at least 40 years old with multiple myeloma. This sequence joins TRBV19 and TRBJ2-7, with D possibly matching TRBD2 (6 bases). The CDR3 DNA sequence: TGTGCCAGTAAGGCGGCAGGAGGGGAGCAGTACTTC. Amino acid sequence: CASKAAGGEQYF.